This T cell receptor (beta chain) came from a study of cytomegalovirus exposure and HLA in healthy donors. This clone was picked up one time. The antigen remains undetermined. Study-level findings and limits: According to the study, around 160 TCR beta chains were cytomegalovirus-associated.

This table comes from immunoSEQ multiplex PCR, and its TCRdb copy is limited to in-frame clones, with some not included. There are some 100,000 clones in the sample; about 88% occur only once, and 2% to 2.5% lies in the top ten. The specimen was PBMCs. This sequence originates from a woman younger than 35 in good health and CMV-seronegative.

The CDR3 spells CASSLAYTGGGEQYF. In DNA form, the CDR3 reads TGTGCCAGCAGCTTAGCTTATACAGGGGGAGGCGAGCAGTACTTC. V gene TRBV11-2 combines with J gene TRBJ2-7; 8 nucleotides match TRBD1. V was pared by 1 base and J by 6 bases, with 8 bases of the junction left unmatched. Germline V gene lookup returns CDR1 SGHAT and CDR2 FQNNGV. The CDR3 is 15 residues long.